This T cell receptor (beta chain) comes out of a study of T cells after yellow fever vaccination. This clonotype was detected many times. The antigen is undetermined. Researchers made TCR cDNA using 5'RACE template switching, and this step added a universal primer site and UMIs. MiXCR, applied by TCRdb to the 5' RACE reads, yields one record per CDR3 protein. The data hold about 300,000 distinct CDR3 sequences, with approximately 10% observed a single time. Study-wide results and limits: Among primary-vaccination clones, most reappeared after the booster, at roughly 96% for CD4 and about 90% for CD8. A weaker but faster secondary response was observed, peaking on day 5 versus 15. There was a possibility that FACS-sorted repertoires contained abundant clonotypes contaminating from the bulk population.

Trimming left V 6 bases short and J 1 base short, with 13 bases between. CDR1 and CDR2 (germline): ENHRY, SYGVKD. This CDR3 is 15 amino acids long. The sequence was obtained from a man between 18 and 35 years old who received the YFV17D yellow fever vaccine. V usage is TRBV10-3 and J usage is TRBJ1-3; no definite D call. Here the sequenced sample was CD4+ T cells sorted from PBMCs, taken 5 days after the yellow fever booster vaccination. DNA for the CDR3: TGTGCCATCAGGTCACTAGAGGAATCTGGAAACACCATATATTTT. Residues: CAIRSLEESGNTIYF.